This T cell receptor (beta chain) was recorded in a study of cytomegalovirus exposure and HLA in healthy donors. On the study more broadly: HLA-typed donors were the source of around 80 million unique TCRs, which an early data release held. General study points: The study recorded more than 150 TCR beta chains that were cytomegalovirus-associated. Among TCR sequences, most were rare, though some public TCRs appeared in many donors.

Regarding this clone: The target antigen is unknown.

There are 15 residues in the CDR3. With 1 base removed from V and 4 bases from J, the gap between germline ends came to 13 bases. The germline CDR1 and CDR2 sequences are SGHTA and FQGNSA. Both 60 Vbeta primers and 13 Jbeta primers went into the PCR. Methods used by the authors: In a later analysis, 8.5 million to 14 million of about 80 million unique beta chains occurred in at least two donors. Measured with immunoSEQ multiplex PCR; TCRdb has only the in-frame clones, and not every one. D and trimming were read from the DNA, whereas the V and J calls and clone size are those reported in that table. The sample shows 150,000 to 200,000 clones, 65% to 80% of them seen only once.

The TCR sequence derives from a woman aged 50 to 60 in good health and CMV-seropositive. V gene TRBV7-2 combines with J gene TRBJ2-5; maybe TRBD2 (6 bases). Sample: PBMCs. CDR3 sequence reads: CASSLEAGNLETQYF. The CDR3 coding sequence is TGTGCCAGCAGCTTAGAGGCGGGGAACCTAGAGACCCAGTACTTC. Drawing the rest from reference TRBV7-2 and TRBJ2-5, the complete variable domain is GAGVSQSPSNKVTEKGKDVELRCDPISGHTALYWYRQSLGQGLEFLIYFQGNSAPDKSGLPSDRFSAERTGGSVSTLTIQRTQQEDSAVYLCASSLEAGNLETQYFGPGTRLLVL.